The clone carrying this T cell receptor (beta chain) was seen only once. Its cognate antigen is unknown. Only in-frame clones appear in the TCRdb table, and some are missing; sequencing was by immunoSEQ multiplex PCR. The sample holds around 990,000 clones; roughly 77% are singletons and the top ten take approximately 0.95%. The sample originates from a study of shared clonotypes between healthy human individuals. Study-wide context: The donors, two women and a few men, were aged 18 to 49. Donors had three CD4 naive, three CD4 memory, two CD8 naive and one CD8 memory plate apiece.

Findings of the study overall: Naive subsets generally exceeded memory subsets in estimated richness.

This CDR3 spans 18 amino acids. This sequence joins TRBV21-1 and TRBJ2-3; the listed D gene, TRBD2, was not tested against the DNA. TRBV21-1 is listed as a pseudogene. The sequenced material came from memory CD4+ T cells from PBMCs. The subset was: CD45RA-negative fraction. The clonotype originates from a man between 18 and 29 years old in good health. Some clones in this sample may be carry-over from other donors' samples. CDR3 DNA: TGTGCCAGCAGCAAAGCCTCCATTAGCGGGAGGACCACAGATACGCAGTATTTT. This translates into CASSKASISGRTTDTQYF.